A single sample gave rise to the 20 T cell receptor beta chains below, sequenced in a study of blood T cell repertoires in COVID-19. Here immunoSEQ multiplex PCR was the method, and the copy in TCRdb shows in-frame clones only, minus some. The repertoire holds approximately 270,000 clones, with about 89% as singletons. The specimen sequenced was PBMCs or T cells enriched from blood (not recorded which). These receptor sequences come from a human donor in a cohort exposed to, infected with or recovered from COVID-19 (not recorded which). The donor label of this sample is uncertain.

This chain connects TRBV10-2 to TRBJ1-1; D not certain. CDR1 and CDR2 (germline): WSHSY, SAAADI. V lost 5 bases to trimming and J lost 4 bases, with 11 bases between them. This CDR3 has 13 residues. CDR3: CASSIPGITEAFF. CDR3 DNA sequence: TGCGCCAGCAGTATACCCGGGATCACTGAAGCTTTCTTT.

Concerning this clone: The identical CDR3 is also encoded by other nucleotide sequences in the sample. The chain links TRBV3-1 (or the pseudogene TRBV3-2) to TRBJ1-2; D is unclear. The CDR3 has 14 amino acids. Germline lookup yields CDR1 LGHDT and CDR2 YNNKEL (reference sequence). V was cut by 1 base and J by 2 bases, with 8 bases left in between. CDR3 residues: CASSQGTVNYGYTF. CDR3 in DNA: TGTGCCAGCAGCCAAGGAACTGTAAACTATGGCTACACCTTC.

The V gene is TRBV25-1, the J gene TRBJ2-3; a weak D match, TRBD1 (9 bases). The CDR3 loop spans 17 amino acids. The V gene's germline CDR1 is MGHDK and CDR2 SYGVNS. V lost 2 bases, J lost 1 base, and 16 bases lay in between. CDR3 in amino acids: CASSEPGQGLGTDTQYF. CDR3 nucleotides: TGTGCCAGCAGTGAACCGGGACAGGGACTAGGCACAGATACGCAGTATTTT. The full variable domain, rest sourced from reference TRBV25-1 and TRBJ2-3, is EADIYQTPRYLVIGTGKKITLECSQTMGHDKMYWYQQDPGMELHLIHYSYGVNSTEKGDLSSESTVSRIRTEHFPLTLESARPSHTSQYLCASSEPGQGLGTDTQYFGPGTRLTVL.

CDR3 DNA: TGTGCCAGCAGCTTATCATCGGGAAACGCTTTCTTT. Translated, it gives CASSLSSGNAFF. The V call is TRBV5-8, the J call TRBJ1-1; D remains ambiguous. V was cut by 2 bases and J by 11 bases, with 13 bases left in between. CDR1 and CDR2 from the germline V gene are SGHTS and YDEGEE. CDR3 length: 12 residues.

CDR3 sequence (DNA): TGTGCCTGGGACAGGTCCTCCTACAATGAGCAGTTCTTC. It specifies CAWDRSSYNEQFF. This chain links TRBV30 with TRBJ2-1; D perhaps matches TRBD1 (6 bases). Germline lookup yields CDR1 GTSNPN and CDR2 SVGIG (reference sequence). The CDR3 runs to 13 residues. Trimming took off 5 bases at V and 0 bases at J, with 8 bases between the two ends.

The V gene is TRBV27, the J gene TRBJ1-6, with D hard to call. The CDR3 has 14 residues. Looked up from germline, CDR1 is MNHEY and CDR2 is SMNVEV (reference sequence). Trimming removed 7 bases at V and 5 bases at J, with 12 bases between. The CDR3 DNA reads TGTGCCAGCAACCGAGGGTTGGATAATTCACCCCTCCACTTT. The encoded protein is CASNRGLDNSPLHF.

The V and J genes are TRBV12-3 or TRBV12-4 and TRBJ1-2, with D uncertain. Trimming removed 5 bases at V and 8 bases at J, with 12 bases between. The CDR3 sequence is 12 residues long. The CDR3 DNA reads TGTGCCAGCAGTACGACCTGGCGGGGCTACACCTTC. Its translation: CASSTTWRGYTF.

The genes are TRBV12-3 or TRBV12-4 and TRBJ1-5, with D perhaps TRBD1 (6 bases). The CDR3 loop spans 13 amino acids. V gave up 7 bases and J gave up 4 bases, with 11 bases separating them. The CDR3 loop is CASNQGWNQPQHF. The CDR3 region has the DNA TGTGCCAGCAATCAGGGGTGGAATCAGCCCCAGCATTTT.

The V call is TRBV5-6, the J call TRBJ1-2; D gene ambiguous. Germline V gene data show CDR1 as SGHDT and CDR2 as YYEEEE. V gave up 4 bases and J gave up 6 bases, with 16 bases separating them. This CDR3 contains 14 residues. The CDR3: CASSTFTGGNGYTF. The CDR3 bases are TGTGCCAGCAGCACGTTTACCGGAGGGAATGGCTACACCTTC. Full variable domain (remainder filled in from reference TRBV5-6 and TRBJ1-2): DAGVTQSPTHLIKTRGQQVTLRCSPKSGHDTVSWYQQALGQGPQFIFQYYEEEERQRGNFPDRFSGHQFPNYSSELNVNALLLGDSALYLCASSTFTGGNGYTFGSGTRLTVV.

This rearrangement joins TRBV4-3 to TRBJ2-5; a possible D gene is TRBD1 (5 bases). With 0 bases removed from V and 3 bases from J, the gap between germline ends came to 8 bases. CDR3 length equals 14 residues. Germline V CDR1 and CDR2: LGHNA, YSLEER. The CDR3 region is CASSQDQTEETQYF. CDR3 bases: TGCGCCAGCAGCCAAGACCAGACAGAAGAGACCCAGTACTTC.

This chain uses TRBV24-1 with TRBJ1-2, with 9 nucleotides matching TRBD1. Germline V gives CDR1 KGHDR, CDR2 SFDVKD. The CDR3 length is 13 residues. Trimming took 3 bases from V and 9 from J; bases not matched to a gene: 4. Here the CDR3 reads CATSDTGGWSYTF. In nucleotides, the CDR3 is TGTGCCACCAGTGATACAGGGGGCTGGAGCTACACCTTC.

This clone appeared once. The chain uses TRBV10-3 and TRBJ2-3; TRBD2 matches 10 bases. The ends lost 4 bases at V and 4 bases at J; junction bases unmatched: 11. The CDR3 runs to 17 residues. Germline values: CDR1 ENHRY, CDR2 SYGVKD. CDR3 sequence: CAISGPDLAGESDTQYF. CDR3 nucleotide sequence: TGTGCCATCAGTGGCCCCGATCTAGCGGGGGAATCAGATACGCAGTATTTT.

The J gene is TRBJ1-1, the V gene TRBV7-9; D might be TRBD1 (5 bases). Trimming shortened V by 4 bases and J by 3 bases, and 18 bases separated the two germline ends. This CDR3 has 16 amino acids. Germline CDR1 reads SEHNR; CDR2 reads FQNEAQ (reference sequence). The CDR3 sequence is CASSSTNLGGDTEAFF. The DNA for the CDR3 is TGTGCCAGCAGCTCCACTAACTTGGGGGGTGACACTGAAGCTTTCTTT.

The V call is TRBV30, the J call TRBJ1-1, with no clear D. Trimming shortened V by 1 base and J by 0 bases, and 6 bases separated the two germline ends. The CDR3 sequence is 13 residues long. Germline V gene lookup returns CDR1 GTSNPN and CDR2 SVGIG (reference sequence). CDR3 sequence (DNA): TGTGCCTGGAGTGAGAGGATGAACACTGAAGCTTTCTTT. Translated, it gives CAWSERMNTEAFF.

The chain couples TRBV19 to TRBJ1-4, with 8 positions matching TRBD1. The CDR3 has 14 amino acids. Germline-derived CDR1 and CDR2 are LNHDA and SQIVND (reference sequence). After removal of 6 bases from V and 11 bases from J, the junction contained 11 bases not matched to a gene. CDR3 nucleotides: TGTGCCAGTAGCCCCCGGACAGGGTCCCGGAAACTGTTTTTT. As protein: CASSPRTGSRKLFF.

CDR3 residues: CASSGDIEAFF. The CDR3 DNA sequence: TGTGCCAGTAGTGGGGACATTGAAGCTTTCTTT. The rearrangement uses TRBV19 and TRBJ1-1; D may be TRBD1 (6 bases). CDR1 is LNHDA, CDR2 SQIVND, per germline (reference sequence). The V and J ends lost 5 bases and 7 bases respectively, with 8 bases between them. The CDR3 runs to 11 residues.

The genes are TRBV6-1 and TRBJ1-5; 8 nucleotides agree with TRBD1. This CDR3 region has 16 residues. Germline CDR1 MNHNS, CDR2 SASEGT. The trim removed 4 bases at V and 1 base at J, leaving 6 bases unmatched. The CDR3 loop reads CASSVQGAMSNQPQHF. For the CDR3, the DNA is TGTGCCAGCAGTGTGCAGGGGGCAATGAGCAATCAGCCCCAGCATTTT.

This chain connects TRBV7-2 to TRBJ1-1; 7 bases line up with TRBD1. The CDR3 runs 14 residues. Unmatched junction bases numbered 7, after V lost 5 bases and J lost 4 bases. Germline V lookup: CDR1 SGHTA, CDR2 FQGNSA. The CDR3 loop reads CASSPLEGATEAFF. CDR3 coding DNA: TGTGCCAGCAGCCCCCTTGAGGGGGCCACTGAAGCTTTCTTT.

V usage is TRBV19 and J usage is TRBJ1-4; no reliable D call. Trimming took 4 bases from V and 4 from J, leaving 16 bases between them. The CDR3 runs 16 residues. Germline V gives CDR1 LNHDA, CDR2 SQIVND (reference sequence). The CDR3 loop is CASSNPAAQLNEKLFF. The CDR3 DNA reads TGTGCCAGTAGTAATCCGGCGGCCCAACTTAATGAAAAACTGTTTTTT.

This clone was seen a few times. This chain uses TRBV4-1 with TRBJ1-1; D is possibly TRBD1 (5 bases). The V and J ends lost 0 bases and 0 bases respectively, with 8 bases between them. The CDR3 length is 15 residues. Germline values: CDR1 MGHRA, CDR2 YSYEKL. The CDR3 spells CASSQEQDLNTEAFF. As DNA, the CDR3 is TGCGCCAGCAGCCAAGAACAGGACCTGAACACTGAAGCTTTCTTT.